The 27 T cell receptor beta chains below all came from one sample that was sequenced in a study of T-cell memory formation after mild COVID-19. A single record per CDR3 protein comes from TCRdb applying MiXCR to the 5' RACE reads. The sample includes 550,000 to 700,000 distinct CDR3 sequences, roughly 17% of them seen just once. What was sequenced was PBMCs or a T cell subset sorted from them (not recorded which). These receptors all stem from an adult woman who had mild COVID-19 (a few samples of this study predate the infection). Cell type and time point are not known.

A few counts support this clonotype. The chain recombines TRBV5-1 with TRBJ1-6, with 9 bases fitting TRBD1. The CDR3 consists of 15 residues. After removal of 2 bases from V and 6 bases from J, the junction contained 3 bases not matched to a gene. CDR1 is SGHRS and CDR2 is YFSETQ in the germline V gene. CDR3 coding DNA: TGCGCCAGCAGCTTCGACAGGGGGTCTAATTCACCCCTCCACTTT. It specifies CASSFDRGSNSPLHF.

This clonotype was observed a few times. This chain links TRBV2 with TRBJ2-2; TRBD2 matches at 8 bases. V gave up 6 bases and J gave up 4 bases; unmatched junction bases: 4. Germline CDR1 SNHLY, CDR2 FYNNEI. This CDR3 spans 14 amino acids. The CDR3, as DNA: TGTGCCAGCAGCTCGCTAGCGGGCACCGGGGAGCTGTTTTTT. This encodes CASSSLAGTGELFF.

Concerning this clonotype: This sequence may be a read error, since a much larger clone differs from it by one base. CDR3 bases: TGTGCCAGCAGCGCTACCGGACAGGTGGGGGATCAGACCCAGCATTTT. Protein product: CASSATGQVGDQTQHF. The chain uses TRBV9 and TRBJ1-5, with 7 bases that match TRBD1. Germline V lookup: CDR1 SGDLS, CDR2 YYNGEE. The CDR3 spans 16 residues. Full variable domain (missing parts from reference TRBV9 and TRBJ1-5): DSGVTQTPKHLITATGQRVTLRCSPRSGDLSVYWYQQSLDQGLQFLIQYYNGEERAKGNILERFSAQQFPDLHSELNLSSLELGDSALYFCASSATGQVGDQTQHFGDGTRLSIL.

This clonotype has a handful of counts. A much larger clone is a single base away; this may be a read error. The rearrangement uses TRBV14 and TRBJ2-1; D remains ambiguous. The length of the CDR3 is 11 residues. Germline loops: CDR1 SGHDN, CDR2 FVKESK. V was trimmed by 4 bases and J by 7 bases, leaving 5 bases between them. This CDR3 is CASSRWNEQFF. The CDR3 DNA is TGTGCCAGCAGCCGGTGGAATGAGCAGTTCTTC.

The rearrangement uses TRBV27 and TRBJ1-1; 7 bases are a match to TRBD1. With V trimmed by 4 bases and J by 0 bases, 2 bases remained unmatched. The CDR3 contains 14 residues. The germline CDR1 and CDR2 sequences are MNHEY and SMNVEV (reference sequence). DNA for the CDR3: TGTGCCAGCAGTTACAGGGGTTTGAACACTGAAGCTTTCTTT. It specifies CASSYRGLNTEAFF.

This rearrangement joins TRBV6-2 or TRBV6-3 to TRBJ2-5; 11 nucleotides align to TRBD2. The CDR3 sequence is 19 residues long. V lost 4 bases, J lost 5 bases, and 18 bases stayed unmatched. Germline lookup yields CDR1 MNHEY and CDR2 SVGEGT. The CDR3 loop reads CASSSGSPLAGVAWETQYF. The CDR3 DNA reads TGTGCCAGCAGTTCAGGCTCCCCACTAGCGGGAGTAGCGTGGGAGACCCAGTACTTC.

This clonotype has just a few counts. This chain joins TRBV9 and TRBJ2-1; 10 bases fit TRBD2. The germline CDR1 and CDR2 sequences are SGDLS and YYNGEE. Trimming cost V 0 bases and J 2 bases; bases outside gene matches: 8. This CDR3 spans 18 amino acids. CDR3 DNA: TGTGCCAGCAGCGTAGGCCCAGTTCTAGCGGGGGCCTACAATGAGCAGTTCTTC. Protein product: CASSVGPVLAGAYNEQFF. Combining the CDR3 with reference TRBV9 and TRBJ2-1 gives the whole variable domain DSGVTQTPKHLITATGQRVTLRCSPRSGDLSVYWYQQSLDQGLQFLIQYYNGEERAKGNILERFSAQQFPDLHSELNLSSLELGDSALYFCASSVGPVLAGAYNEQFFGPGTRLTVL.

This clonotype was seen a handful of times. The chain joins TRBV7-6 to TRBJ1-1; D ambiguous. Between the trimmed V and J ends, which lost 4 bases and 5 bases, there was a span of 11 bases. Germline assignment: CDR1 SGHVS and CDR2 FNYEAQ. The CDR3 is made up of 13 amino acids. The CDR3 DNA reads TGTGCCAGCAGCTCCCGACGTTGGACTGAAGCTTTCTTT. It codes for CASSSRRWTEAFF.

The CDR3 DNA follows: TGTGCCTGGAGTGACGGCCTTCAAGAGACCCAGTACTTC. It translates to CAWSDGLQETQYF. The rearrangement links TRBV30 to TRBJ2-5, with D hard to call. This CDR3 is 13 amino acids long. CDR1 is GTSNPN, CDR2 SVGIG, per germline (reference sequence). Trimming took off 1 base at V and 2 bases at J, with 8 bases between the two ends.

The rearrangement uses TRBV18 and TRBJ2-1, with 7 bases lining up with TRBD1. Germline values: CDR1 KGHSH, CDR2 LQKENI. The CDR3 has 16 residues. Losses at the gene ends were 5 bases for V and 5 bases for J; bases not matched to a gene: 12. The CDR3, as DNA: TGTGCCAGCTCAACCGCGACAGGGATTCATAACAATGAGCAGTTCTTC. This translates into CASSTATGIHNNEQFF.

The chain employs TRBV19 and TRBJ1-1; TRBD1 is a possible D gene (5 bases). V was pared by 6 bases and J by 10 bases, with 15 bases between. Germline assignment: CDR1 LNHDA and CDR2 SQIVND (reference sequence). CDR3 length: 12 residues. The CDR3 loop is CASRTDSGRAFF. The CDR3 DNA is TGTGCCAGTAGGACCGACAGCGGGCGAGCTTTCTTT. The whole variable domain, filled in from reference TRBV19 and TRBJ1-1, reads DGGITQSPKYLFRKEGQNVTLSCEQNLNHDAMYWYRQDPGQGLRLIYYSQIVNDFQKGDIAEGYSVSREKKESFPLTVTSAQKNPTAFYLCASRTDSGRAFFGQGTRLTVV.

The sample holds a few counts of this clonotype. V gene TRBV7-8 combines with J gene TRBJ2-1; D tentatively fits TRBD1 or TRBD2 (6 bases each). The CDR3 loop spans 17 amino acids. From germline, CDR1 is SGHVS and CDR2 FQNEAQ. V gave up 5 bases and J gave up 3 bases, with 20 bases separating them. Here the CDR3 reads CASSHWRGTGDYNEQFF. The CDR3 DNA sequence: TGTGCCAGCAGCCACTGGAGGGGGACCGGGGACTACAATGAGCAGTTCTTC.

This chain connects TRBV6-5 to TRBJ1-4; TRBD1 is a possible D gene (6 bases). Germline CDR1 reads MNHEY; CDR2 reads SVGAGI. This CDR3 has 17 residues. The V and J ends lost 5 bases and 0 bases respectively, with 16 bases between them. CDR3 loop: CASSMTTGLATNEKLFF. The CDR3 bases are TGTGCCAGCAGTATGACGACAGGACTTGCAACTAATGAAAAACTGTTTTTT.

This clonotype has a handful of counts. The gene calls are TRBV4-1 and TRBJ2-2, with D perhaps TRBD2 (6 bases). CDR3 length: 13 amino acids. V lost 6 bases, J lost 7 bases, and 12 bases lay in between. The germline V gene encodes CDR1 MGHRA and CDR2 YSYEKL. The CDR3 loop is CASRAPGVGELFF. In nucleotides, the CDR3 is TGCGCCAGCAGGGCCCCGGGAGTCGGGGAGCTGTTTTTT.

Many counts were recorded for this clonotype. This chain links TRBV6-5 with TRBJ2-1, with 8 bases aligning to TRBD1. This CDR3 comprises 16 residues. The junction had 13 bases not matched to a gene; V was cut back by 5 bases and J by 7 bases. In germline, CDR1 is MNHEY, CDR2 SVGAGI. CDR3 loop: CASSRRPGQAINEQFF. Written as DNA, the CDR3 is TGTGCCAGCAGTAGAAGACCGGGACAGGCAATTAATGAGCAGTTCTTC.

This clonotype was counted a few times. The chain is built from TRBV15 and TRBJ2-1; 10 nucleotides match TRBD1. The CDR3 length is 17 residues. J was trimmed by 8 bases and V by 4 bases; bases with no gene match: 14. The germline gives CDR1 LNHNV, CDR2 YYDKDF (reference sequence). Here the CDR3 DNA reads TGTGCCACCAGCATCCTGGGGGGACAGGGGATGAGGGATGAGCAGTTCTTC. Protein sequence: CATSILGGQGMRDEQFF.

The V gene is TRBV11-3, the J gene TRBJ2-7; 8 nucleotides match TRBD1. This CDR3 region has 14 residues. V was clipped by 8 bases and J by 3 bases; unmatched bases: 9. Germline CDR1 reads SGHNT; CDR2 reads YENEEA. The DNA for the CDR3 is TGTGCCAGCGGATCCGGGACAGGAGGCTACGAGCAGTACTTC. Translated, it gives CASGSGTGGYEQYF.

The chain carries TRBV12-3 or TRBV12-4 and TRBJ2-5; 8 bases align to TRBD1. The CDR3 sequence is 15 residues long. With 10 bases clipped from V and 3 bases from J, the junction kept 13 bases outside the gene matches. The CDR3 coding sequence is TGTGCCACCACGCTAGGGGGACAGGAAAAAGAGACCCAGTACTTC. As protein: CATTLGGQEKETQYF.

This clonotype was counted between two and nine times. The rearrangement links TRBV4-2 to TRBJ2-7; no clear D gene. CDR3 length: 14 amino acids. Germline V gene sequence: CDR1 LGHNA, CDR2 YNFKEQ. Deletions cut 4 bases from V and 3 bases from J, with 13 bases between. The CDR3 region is CASSPGGPNYEQYF. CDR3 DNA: TGTGCCAGCAGCCCGGGCGGCCCCAACTACGAGCAGTACTTC.

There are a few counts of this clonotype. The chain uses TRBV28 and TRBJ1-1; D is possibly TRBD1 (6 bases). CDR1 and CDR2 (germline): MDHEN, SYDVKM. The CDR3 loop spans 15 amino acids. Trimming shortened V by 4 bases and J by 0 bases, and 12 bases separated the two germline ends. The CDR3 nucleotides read TGTGCCAGCAGTTCGGACAGACCCATGAACACTGAAGCTTTCTTT. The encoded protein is CASSSDRPMNTEAFF.

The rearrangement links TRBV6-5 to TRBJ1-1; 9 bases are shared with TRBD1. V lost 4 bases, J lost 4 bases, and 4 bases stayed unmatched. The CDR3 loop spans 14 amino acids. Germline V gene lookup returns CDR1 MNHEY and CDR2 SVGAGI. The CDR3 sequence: CASSLGQGFTEAFF. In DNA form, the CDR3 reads TGTGCCAGCAGTTTGGGACAGGGCTTCACTGAAGCTTTCTTT.

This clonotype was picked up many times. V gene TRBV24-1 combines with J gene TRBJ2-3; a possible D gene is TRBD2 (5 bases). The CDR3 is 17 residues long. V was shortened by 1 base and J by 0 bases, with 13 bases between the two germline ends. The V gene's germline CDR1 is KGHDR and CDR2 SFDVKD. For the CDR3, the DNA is TGTGCCACCAGTGATTTAAGCGGCGGTTCTAGCACAGATACGCAGTATTTT. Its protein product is CATSDLSGGSSTDTQYF.

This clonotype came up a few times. This chain's CDR3 is CASSWGDRETPMNTEAFF. In DNA, the CDR3 is TGCGCCAGCAGCTGGGGGGACAGAGAGACTCCGATGAACACTGAAGCTTTCTTT. The chain links TRBV5-1 to TRBJ1-1; 7 bases line up with TRBD1. The V gene's germline CDR1 is SGHRS and CDR2 YFSETQ. V lost 3 bases to trimming and J lost 0 bases; unmatched junction nucleotides: 14. CDR3 length: 18 amino acids.

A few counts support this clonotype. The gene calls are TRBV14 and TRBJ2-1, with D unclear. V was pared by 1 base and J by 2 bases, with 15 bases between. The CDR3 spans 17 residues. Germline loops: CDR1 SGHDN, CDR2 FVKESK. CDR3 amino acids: CASSQVARLRPYNEQFF. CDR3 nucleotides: TGTGCCAGCAGCCAAGTTGCCAGGCTAAGACCCTACAATGAGCAGTTCTTC.

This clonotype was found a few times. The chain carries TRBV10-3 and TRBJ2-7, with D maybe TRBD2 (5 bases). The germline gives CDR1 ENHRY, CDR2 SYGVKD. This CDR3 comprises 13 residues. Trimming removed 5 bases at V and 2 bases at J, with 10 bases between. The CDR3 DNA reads TGTGCCATCAGTACTAGTGGGGCCTACGAGCAGTACTTC. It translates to CAISTSGAYEQYF.

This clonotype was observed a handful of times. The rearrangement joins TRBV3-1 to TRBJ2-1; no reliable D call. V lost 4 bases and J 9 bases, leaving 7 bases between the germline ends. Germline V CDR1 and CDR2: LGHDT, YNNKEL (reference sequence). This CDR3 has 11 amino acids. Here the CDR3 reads CASSRAGEQFF. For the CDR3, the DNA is TGTGCCAGCAGCCGGGCTGGTGAGCAGTTCTTC.

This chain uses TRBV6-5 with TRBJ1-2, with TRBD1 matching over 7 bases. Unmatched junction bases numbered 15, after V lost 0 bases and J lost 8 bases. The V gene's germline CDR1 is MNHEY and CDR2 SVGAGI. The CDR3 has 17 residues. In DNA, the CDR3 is TGTGCCAGCAGTTACTCGTCAACAGGGGCCGGAGTAAGGGGCTACACCTTC. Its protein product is CASSYSSTGAGVRGYTF.